These 28 T cell receptor beta chains came from one sample sequenced in a study of blood T cell repertoires in COVID-19. This table comes from immunoSEQ multiplex PCR, and its TCRdb copy is limited to in-frame clones, with some not included. The repertoire holds approximately 190,000 clones, under 90% seen once, with around 15% in the top ten. Sample: peripheral blood. These receptors came from a man aged 25 to 40 with active or convalescent COVID-19.

The chain employs TRBV19 and TRBJ1-3; 8 bases match TRBD1. The CDR3 runs 16 residues. With 5 bases clipped from V and 4 bases from J, the junction kept 10 bases outside the gene matches. Germline lookup yields CDR1 LNHDA and CDR2 SQIVND (reference sequence). CDR3 bases: TGTGCCAGTAGTCCTTCCCAGGGGGCGCGGGGAAACACCATATATTTT. Its protein is CASSPSQGARGNTIYF.

This rearrangement joins TRBV5-1 to TRBJ1-1, with TRBD1 as a possible D gene (5 bases). V was clipped by 4 bases and J by 4 bases, with 17 bases between them. Per the germline V gene, CDR1 is SGHRS and CDR2 is YFSETQ. The CDR3 contains 15 residues. CDR3 in DNA: TGCGCCAGCAGCCCCTCGGGGACTCGGGGCACTGAAGCTTTCTTT. It is translated as CASSPSGTRGTEAFF.

The gene calls are TRBV6-2 or TRBV6-3 and TRBJ1-2; no firm D call. Looked up from germline, CDR1 is MNHEY and CDR2 is SVGEGT. The V end was cut by 6 bases, the J end by 6 bases, with 8 bases between. This CDR3 has 11 residues. The CDR3 is CASSYRDGYTF. Here the CDR3 DNA reads TGTGCCAGCAGCTATCGAGATGGCTACACCTTC.

The chain couples TRBV9 to TRBJ1-5; possible D gene TRBD1, 6 bases. CDR1 is SGDLS and CDR2 is YYNGEE in the germline V gene. The V end lost 5 bases, the J end lost 5 bases, and 17 bases lay between the germline ends. The CDR3 has 15 amino acids. Here the CDR3 reads CASSETGALDQPQHF. The CDR3 DNA follows: TGTGCCAGCAGTGAGACAGGAGCCTTAGATCAGCCCCAGCATTTT.

This chain connects TRBV6-4 to TRBJ1-1, with D perhaps matching TRBD1 (6 bases). CDR3 length: 14 amino acids. Germline V lookup: CDR1 MRHNA, CDR2 SNTAGT. Trimming took off 0 bases at V and 11 bases at J, with 16 bases between the two ends. This CDR3 is CASSDSTYSGEAFF. CDR3 DNA sequence: TGTGCCAGCAGTGACTCGACCTATTCAGGGGAGGCTTTCTTT.

There are a few counts of this clone. The gene calls are TRBV7-9 and TRBJ1-4, with 9 bases lining up with TRBD1. This CDR3 comprises 16 residues. J was trimmed by 8 bases and V by 1 base; bases with no gene match: 8. From germline, CDR1 is SEHNR and CDR2 FQNEAQ (reference sequence). DNA of the CDR3: TGTGCCAGCAGCTTAGGCACAGGGGGCAGGGGGGAAAAACTGTTTTTT. Protein product: CASSLGTGGRGEKLFF.

The chain links TRBV28 to TRBJ1-2; perhaps TRBD1 as D (6 bases). This CDR3 region has 12 residues. V shed 8 bases and J shed 8 bases, with 15 bases lying between them. Germline values: CDR1 MDHEN, CDR2 SYDVKM. Written as DNA, the CDR3 is TGTGCCAGCTCTGGTGCAGGGGTAGGCTACACCTTC. It yields the protein CASSGAGVGYTF.

The chain links TRBV19 to TRBJ2-3; D is undetermined. Trimming shortened V by 1 base and J by 3 bases, and 11 bases separated the two germline ends. This CDR3 region has 15 residues. Germline V CDR1 and CDR2: LNHDA, SQIVND (reference sequence). The CDR3 protein is CASSIASGLTDTQYF. CDR3 sequence (DNA): TGTGCCAGTAGTATAGCTTCCGGTCTTACAGATACGCAGTATTTT.

This clone was detected a few times. V and J are TRBV30 and TRBJ1-2, with 9 bases aligning to TRBD1. The CDR3 has 16 residues. The V gene's germline CDR1 is GTSNPN and CDR2 SVGIG (reference sequence). J lost 4 bases, V lost 2 bases, and 11 bases had no gene match. CDR3 region: CAWSPPFGQGRYGYTF. CDR3 sequence (DNA): TGTGCCTGGAGTCCCCCGTTCGGACAGGGGCGCTATGGCTACACCTTC. Based on the CDR3 plus reference TRBV30 and TRBJ1-2, the full variable domain is SQTIHQWPATLVQPVGSPLSLECTVEGTSNPNLYWYRQAAGRGLQLLFYSVGIGQISSEVPQNLSASRPQDRQFILSSKKLLLSDSGFYLCAWSPPFGQGRYGYTFGSGTRLTVV.

The J gene is TRBJ2-1, the V gene TRBV24-1; D is ambiguous. In germline, CDR1 is KGHDR, CDR2 SFDVKD. The ends were cut back, 9 bases at V and 6 bases at J, with 14 bases in the middle. The CDR3 spans 13 residues. CDR3 nucleotides: TGTGCCACCGCCCGCCGAGATTCCAATGAGCAGTTCTTC. Protein sequence: CATARRDSNEQFF.

This chain links TRBV19 with TRBJ1-2; the match to TRBD1 covers 8 bases. The V gene end was trimmed by 7 bases and the J gene end by 0 bases; junction bases not matched to a gene: 19. Germline lookup yields CDR1 LNHDA and CDR2 SQIVND (reference sequence). The CDR3 has 19 amino acids. CDR3: CASIPPPGTGRGANYGYTF. As DNA, the CDR3 is TGTGCCAGTATTCCCCCCCCCGGGACAGGCCGTGGAGCTAACTATGGCTACACCTTC.

The chain has TRBV19 and TRBJ1-6; no reliable D call. V was clipped by 5 bases and J by 8 bases, with 10 bases between them. Germline lookup yields CDR1 LNHDA and CDR2 SQIVND (reference sequence). The CDR3 totals 13 residues. CDR3 sequence (DNA): TGTGCCAGTAGTCCTTTTCGGGATTCACCCCTCCACTTT. Protein product: CASSPFRDSPLHF.

This chain links TRBV5-1 with TRBJ1-5; D unresolved. The CDR3 consists of 15 residues. Trimming shortened V by 5 bases and J by 7 bases, and 19 bases separated the two germline ends. Germline CDR1 SGHRS, CDR2 YFSETQ. The DNA of the CDR3 is TGCGCCAGCAGGGATGACTCAGGAAGCGGACAGCCCCAGCATTTT. As protein: CASRDDSGSGQPQHF. Complete variable domain (other parts from reference TRBV5-1 and TRBJ1-5): KAGVTQTPRYLIKTRGQQVTLSCSPISGHRSVSWYQQTPGQGLQFLFEYFSETQRNKGNFPGRFSGRQFSNSRSEMNVSTLELGDSALYLCASRDDSGSGQPQHFGDGTRLSIL.

This chain connects TRBV25-1 to TRBJ2-3, with a weak D call TRBD2 (6 bases). Between the trimmed V and J ends, which lost 3 bases and 4 bases, there was a span of 8 bases. The CDR3 has 13 amino acids. Germline-derived CDR1 and CDR2 are MGHDK and SYGVNS. Here the CDR3 DNA reads TGTGCCAGCAGTGAGGAGGGTCCAGATACGCAGTATTTT. It encodes CASSEEGPDTQYF.

The chain employs TRBV6-6 and TRBJ1-3, with TRBD1 matching over 7 bases. CDR1 and CDR2 from the germline V gene are MNHNY and SVGAGI (reference sequence). The CDR3 consists of 16 residues. The V and J ends lost 6 bases and 3 bases, in that order; junction bases with no gene match: 11. The CDR3 protein is CASSFEGGQFGNTIYF. CDR3 DNA: TGTGCCAGCAGCTTCGAAGGGGGACAGTTTGGAAACACCATATATTTT.

V usage is TRBV5-8 and J usage is TRBJ2-5; tentative D call: TRBD1 (5 bases). CDR3 length: 14 residues. The germline gives CDR1 SGHTS, CDR2 YDEGEE. V lost 2 bases and J 3 bases, leaving 11 bases between the germline ends. The chain's CDR3 is CASSFGQGKETQYF. The CDR3 coding sequence is TGTGCCAGCAGCTTCGGGCAGGGTAAAGAGACCCAGTACTTC.

This clone was observed a handful of times. The rearrangement joins TRBV4-1 to TRBJ2-6; 10 bases are a match to TRBD1. The CDR3 spans 16 residues. The V gene's germline CDR1 is MGHRA and CDR2 YSYEKL. Trimming cost V 4 bases and J 1 base; bases outside gene matches: 1. The CDR3: CASSPDRGSGANVLTF. The CDR3 DNA reads as TGCGCCAGCAGCCCGGACAGGGGGTCTGGGGCCAACGTCCTGACTTTC.

The chain carries TRBV7-6 and TRBJ2-1; the D gene is possibly TRBD1 (6 bases). The CDR3 runs 16 residues. Germline CDR1 SGHVS, CDR2 FNYEAQ. V gave up 4 bases and J gave up 2 bases, with 15 bases separating them. The CDR3 loop reads CASSSKTGAAYNEQFF. The CDR3 DNA sequence: TGTGCCAGCAGCTCAAAGACAGGAGCCGCCTACAATGAGCAGTTCTTC.

This clone appeared a few times. The rearrangement uses TRBV6-1 and TRBJ1-6, with D uncertain. Trimming took off 2 bases at V and 17 bases at J, with 7 bases between the two ends. This CDR3 spans 10 amino acids. CDR1 and CDR2 from the germline V gene are MNHNS and SASEGT. The DNA of the CDR3 is TGTGCCAGCAGTGAACGGGTTGTCCACTTT. It yields the protein CASSERVVHF.

This clone was seen more than once but under ten times. The rearrangement links TRBV6-5 to TRBJ1-2; 7 bases match TRBD1. CDR3 size: 15 residues. Per the germline V gene, CDR1 is MNHEY and CDR2 is SVGAGI. Trimming took 4 bases from V and 8 from J; bases not matched to a gene: 13. Written as DNA, the CDR3 is TGTGCCAGCAGTTCCGGGACAGCTACCGTGGGGGGCTACACCTTC. It is translated as CASSSGTATVGGYTF.

This clone was picked up a small number of times. This rearrangement joins TRBV27 to TRBJ1-5; no clear D gene. This CDR3 is built from 15 residues. Trimming pared 3 bases from V and 0 bases from J, leaving 9 bases between. Germline CDR1 and CDR2: MNHEY and SMNVEV (reference sequence). The CDR3 is CASSLSGTSNQPQHF. The CDR3, as DNA: TGTGCCAGCAGTTTGTCCGGTACTAGCAATCAGCCCCAGCATTTT.

V usage is TRBV9 and J usage is TRBJ2-1; 8 bases are shared with TRBD2. The CDR3 spans 15 residues. The V gene end was trimmed by 7 bases and the J gene end by 8 bases; junction bases not matched to a gene: 14. Looked up from germline, CDR1 is SGDLS and CDR2 is YYNGEE. CDR3 nucleotide sequence: TGTGCCAGCTCCCTCTTCCAGCGGGAGACCGATGAGCAGTTCTTC. Residues: CASSLFQRETDEQFF.

This chain connects TRBV5-8 to TRBJ1-3, with TRBD1 matching over 9 bases. Germline V gene data show CDR1 as SGHTS and CDR2 as YDEGEE. CDR3 length: 14 residues. J was trimmed by 2 bases and V by 10 bases; bases with no gene match: 7. CDR3 sequence: CAPSRTGAGNTIYF. The CDR3, as DNA: TGTGCCCCCTCGAGGACAGGGGCTGGAAACACCATATATTTT.

A single count supports this clone. The chain links TRBV5-1 to TRBJ1-3; D might be TRBD1 (5 bases). Germline CDR1 SGHRS, CDR2 YFSETQ. The CDR3 covers 14 residues. With 4 bases removed from V and 4 bases from J, the gap between germline ends came to 12 bases. CDR3 loop: CASSLTGEGNTIYF. The CDR3 DNA is TGCGCCAGCAGCCTAACAGGAGAGGGAAACACCATATATTTT.

CDR3 in amino acids: CASSFDRGGGYTF. The CDR3 coding sequence is TGTGCCAGCAGTTTCGACAGGGGGGGCGGCTACACCTTC. This chain connects TRBV12-3 or TRBV12-4 to TRBJ1-2, with 9 bases that match TRBD1. V lost 3 bases, J lost 8 bases, and 4 bases stayed unmatched. This CDR3 has 13 amino acids.

The rearrangement joins TRBV6-5 to TRBJ2-7, with TRBD1 identical over 9 bases. CDR1 and CDR2 from the germline V gene are MNHEY and SVGAGI. Unmatched junction bases numbered 7, after V lost 5 bases and J lost 5 bases. This CDR3 has 14 residues. In nucleotides, the CDR3 is TGTGCCAGCAGTACCGGGACAGGGTATAACGAGCAGTACTTC. Translated, it gives CASSTGTGYNEQYF.

This chain uses TRBV19 with TRBJ2-4, with D maybe TRBD2 (7 bases). The CDR3 is made up of 14 amino acids. Germline V lookup: CDR1 LNHDA, CDR2 SQIVND (reference sequence). V dropped 6 bases and J dropped 1 base, with 10 bases sitting between them. The chain's CDR3 is CASSEGGAKNIQYF. In DNA, the CDR3 is TGTGCCAGTAGCGAGGGGGGGGCCAAAAACATTCAGTACTTC.

This sequence joins TRBV11-2 and TRBJ2-7, with TRBD2 matching 7 bases. The CDR3 spans 16 residues. The V gene end was trimmed by 5 bases and the J gene end by 3 bases; junction bases not matched to a gene: 13. The germline CDR1 and CDR2 sequences are SGHAT and FQNNGV. The DNA of the CDR3 is TGTGCCAGCAGCCGCGCGAGGGGAGGGCGCAACTACGAGCAGTACTTC. This encodes CASSRARGGRNYEQYF.